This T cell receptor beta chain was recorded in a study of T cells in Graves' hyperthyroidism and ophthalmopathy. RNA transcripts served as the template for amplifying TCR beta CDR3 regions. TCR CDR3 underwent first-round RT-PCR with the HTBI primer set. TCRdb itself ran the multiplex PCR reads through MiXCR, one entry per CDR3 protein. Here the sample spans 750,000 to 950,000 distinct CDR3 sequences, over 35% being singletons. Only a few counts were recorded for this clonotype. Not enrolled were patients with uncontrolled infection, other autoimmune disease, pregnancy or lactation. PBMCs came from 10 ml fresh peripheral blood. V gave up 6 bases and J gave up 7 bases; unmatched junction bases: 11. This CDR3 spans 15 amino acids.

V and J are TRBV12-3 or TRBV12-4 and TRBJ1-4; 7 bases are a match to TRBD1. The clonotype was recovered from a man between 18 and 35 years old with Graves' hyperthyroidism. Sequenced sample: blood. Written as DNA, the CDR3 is TGTGCCAGCAGCCCACAACAGGGGACGGTTGAAAAACTGTTTTTT. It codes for CASSPQQGTVEKLFF.